This entry concerns a single T cell receptor beta chain. Clones were read by immunoSEQ multiplex PCR, and TCRdb kept only the in-frame ones, dropping some. This table has about 82,000 clones, around 90% appearing once. These data belong to a study of identifying expanded T cells in peripheral blood. J lost 5 bases, V lost 1 base, and 8 bases had no gene match. Germline CDR1 SGHRS, CDR2 YFSETQ. CDR3 size: 16 residues. The sequence came from a person between 18 and 75 years old in good health. Sequences were obtained from blood. This chain connects TRBV5-1 to TRBJ1-4; 7 positions agree with TRBD1. CDR3 protein: CASSLSGRGPNEKLFF. CDR3 nucleotides: TGCGCCAGCAGCTTGTCGGGTAGGGGGCCAAATGAAAAACTGTTTTTT.